This T cell receptor (beta chain) was obtained from a study of T cells after yellow fever vaccination. Looking at the study overall: Low-cell-number fractions were prepared with SMART-Seq v4 Ultra Low Input. Study observations and caveats: After the booster, approximately 95% of CD4 and about nine tenths of CD8 primary-response clones were re-detected.

TCRdb re-called the 5' RACE reads with MiXCR, one entry per CDR3 protein. The profile shows 170,000 or so distinct CDR3 sequences, 5.5% to 7.5% of them singletons. As regards this clonotype: Its antigen is unknown. A junction boundary mismatches the germline segment, possibly from a read error.

The CDR3 runs to 15 residues. The V gene's germline CDR1 is SGHDN and CDR2 FVKESK. The sequencing here drew on CD4+ T cells sorted from PBMCs, taken on the day of the first yellow fever vaccination. The chain links TRBV14 to TRBJ1-6; D remains ambiguous. The receptor's source is a man aged 18 to 29 who received the YFV17D yellow fever vaccine. Written as DNA, the CDR3 is TGTGCCAGCAGCGCGGTAATCACCTATGATTCACCCCTCCACTTT. It is translated as CASSAVITYDSPLHF.